This T cell receptor beta chain was documented in a study of cytomegalovirus exposure and HLA in healthy donors. The germline V gene encodes CDR1 GTSNPN and CDR2 SVGIG (reference sequence). Trimming took 2 bases from V and 2 from J, leaving 9 bases between them. CDR3 size: 13 residues. Primers: 60 Vbeta forward and 13 Jbeta reverse. The assay was immunoSEQ multiplex PCR, and TCRdb's table has in-frame clones only and misses some. Here the sample spans around 180,000 clones, roughly 78% being singletons. Regarding this clone: Antigen unknown.

Study observations and caveats: A later analysis, which compared TCR beta chains of equal frequency, found the HLA-associated ones more clonally expanded.

Sequencing input: PBMCs. The sequence was collected from a woman in her forties or fifties in good health and CMV-seropositive. This sequence joins TRBV30 and TRBJ2-5, with D uncertain. CDR3 sequence: CAWSFPHQETQYF. The CDR3 DNA is TGTGCCTGGAGTTTTCCCCATCAAGAGACCCAGTACTTC.